These 30 T cell receptor beta chains came from one sample sequenced in a study of cytomegalovirus exposure and HLA in healthy donors. 13 Jbeta primers and 60 Vbeta primers were used for the PCR. The table came from immunoSEQ multiplex PCR; TCRdb's copy has only in-frame clones and leaves some out. The data show 100,000 or so clones, approximately 86% seen once. Sequencing was performed on PBMCs. The receptor source for this set is a man aged 18 to 35 in good health and CMV-seronegative.

The chain has TRBV30 and TRBJ1-2; TRBD1 is a possible D gene (5 bases). Per the germline V gene, CDR1 is GTSNPN and CDR2 is SVGIG (reference sequence). Trimming took 4 bases from V and 4 from J, leaving 13 bases between them. The CDR3 extends over 13 amino acids. The chain's CDR3 is CAWIRQGLYGYTF. The CDR3 coding sequence is TGTGCCTGGATAAGGCAGGGACTCTATGGCTACACCTTC.

V gene TRBV25-1 combines with J gene TRBJ2-5, with 8 bases that match TRBD1. Trimming took 1 base from V and 5 from J; bases not matched to a gene: 9. This CDR3 contains 16 residues. Germline V lookup: CDR1 MGHDK, CDR2 SYGVNS. The CDR3 sequence: CASSEWGPGQAETQYF. In nucleotides, the CDR3 is TGTGCCAGCAGTGAATGGGGCCCGGGACAGGCGGAGACCCAGTACTTC.

This chain connects TRBV9 to TRBJ1-5; D unresolved. Germline V gene data show CDR1 as SGDLS and CDR2 as YYNGEE. The CDR3 runs to 14 residues. Trimming took 0 bases from V and 6 from J, leaving 10 bases between them. The DNA for the CDR3 is TGTGCCAGCAGCGTAGGAGGGATGGGTCAGCCCCAGCATTTT. Amino acids: CASSVGGMGQPQHF.

CDR3 protein: CASSDGRADTQYF. The CDR3 bases are TGTGCCAGCAGTGATGGCAGGGCCGATACGCAGTATTTT. This sequence joins TRBV6-5 and TRBJ2-3; TRBD1 might be the D (5 bases). V was cut by 5 bases and J by 6 bases, with 12 bases left in between. This CDR3 is 13 amino acids long. Germline CDR1 and CDR2: MNHEY and SVGAGI.

J is TRBJ2-3 and V is TRBV7-8; 8 bases fit TRBD2. J lost 0 bases, V lost 5 bases, and 16 bases had no gene match. This CDR3 spans 19 amino acids. The germline gives CDR1 SGHVS, CDR2 FQNEAQ. The DNA of the CDR3 is TGTGCCAGCAGCCCACGCACTAGATCGGCGGGAGGTAGCACAGATACGCAGTATTTT. Translating it yields CASSPRTRSAGGSTDTQYF.

The V and J genes are TRBV28 and TRBJ1-1; D not resolved. The CDR3 runs to 13 residues. V was cut by 3 bases and J by 1 base, with 6 bases left in between. Germline CDR1 is MDHEN and CDR2 is SYDVKM. In nucleotides, the CDR3 is TGTGCCAGCAGTTTTGGAGGGAACACTGAAGCTTTCTTT. This sequence encodes CASSFGGNTEAFF.

The sample holds a few counts of this clone. V usage is TRBV9 and J usage is TRBJ1-2; TRBD1 is a possible D gene (5 bases). Germline V CDR1 and CDR2: SGDLS, YYNGEE. The germline V and J ends were trimmed by 4 bases and 2 bases, with 12 bases remaining between them. The CDR3 is 14 amino acids. CDR3: CASSSETENYGYTF. The DNA of the CDR3 is TGTGCCAGCAGCTCCGAGACAGAAAACTATGGCTACACCTTC.

The chain uses TRBV28 and TRBJ2-7, with 7 bases fitting TRBD1. V lost 7 bases and J lost 2; bases outside the gene matches: 8. This CDR3 has 14 amino acids. The germline V gene has CDR1 MDHEN and CDR2 SYDVKM. The CDR3 DNA reads as TGTGCCAGCACTTCCGGGACAGCGACCTACGAGCAGTACTTC. Its protein is CASTSGTATYEQYF.

The V and J genes are TRBV7-2 and TRBJ2-3; 14 nucleotides agree with TRBD2. The V segment lost 1 base and the J segment 9 bases; nucleotides outside the gene matches: 6. The V gene's germline CDR1 is SGHTA and CDR2 FQGNSA. This CDR3 spans 16 amino acids. Here the CDR3 DNA reads TGTGCCAGCAGCTTAGGGACTAGCGGGGGGCTTGGGACGCAGTATTTT. It is translated as CASSLGTSGGLGTQYF.

This clone appeared a few times. The chain joins TRBV6-5 to TRBJ2-6; D gene unclear. The CDR3 consists of 13 residues. V lost 11 bases and J 0 bases, leaving 8 bases between the germline ends. CDR1 MNHEY and CDR2 SVGAGI come from the germline V gene. The CDR3 coding sequence is TGTGCCGTACAGCCCTCTGGGGCCAACGTCCTGACTTTC. Translated, it gives CAVQPSGANVLTF.

This chain joins TRBV7-2 and TRBJ1-2; D may be TRBD1 (5 bases). Germline V gives CDR1 SGHTA, CDR2 FQGNSA. Trimming cost V 4 bases and J 3 bases, with 12 bases left between them. The CDR3 totals 14 residues. As DNA, the CDR3 is TGTGCCAGCAGCTCCGACCGGGGGGACTATGGCTACACCTTC. It codes for CASSSDRGDYGYTF. Full variable domain (remainder filled in from reference TRBV7-2 and TRBJ1-2): GAGVSQSPSNKVTEKGKDVELRCDPISGHTALYWYRQSLGQGLEFLIYFQGNSAPDKSGLPSDRFSAERTGGSVSTLTIQRTQQEDSAVYLCASSSDRGDYGYTFGSGTRLTVV.

The chain joins TRBV6-5 to TRBJ1-5; D ambiguous. V was trimmed by 5 bases and J by 1 base, leaving 6 bases between them. This CDR3 has 13 residues. Germline-derived CDR1 and CDR2 are MNHEY and SVGAGI. The CDR3 nucleotides are TGTGCCAGCAGTGAGCTGAGCAATCAGCCCCAGCATTTT. Protein product: CASSELSNQPQHF.

The V and J genes are TRBV6-1 and TRBJ2-7; possibly TRBD2 for D (5 bases). The CDR3 is made up of 13 amino acids. V shed 6 bases and J shed 10 bases, with 19 bases lying between them. CDR1 is MNHNS and CDR2 is SASEGT in the germline V gene. CDR3 region: CASRTVMTGDQYF. In DNA form, the CDR3 reads TGTGCCAGCAGGACCGTCATGACCGGGGATCAGTACTTC.

The V call is TRBV7-2, the J call TRBJ2-3; 8 bases fit TRBD2. The CDR3 contains 14 residues. CDR1 and CDR2 from the germline V gene are SGHTA and FQGNSA. The V segment lost 2 bases and the J segment 7 bases; nucleotides outside the gene matches: 5. CDR3 bases: TGTGCCAGCAGCTTATCCGGGGGGGGAAATACGCAGTATTTT. This translates into CASSLSGGGNTQYF.

The V call is TRBV7-9, the J call TRBJ1-3, with D possibly TRBD1 on 5 matching bases. Germline V gene lookup returns CDR1 SEHNR and CDR2 FQNEAQ (reference sequence). The CDR3 loop spans 14 amino acids. V was pared by 6 bases and J by 1 base, with 10 bases between. The CDR3 region is CASSTGVSGNTIYF. The CDR3 DNA sequence: TGTGCCAGCAGTACGGGGGTATCTGGAAACACCATATATTTT. Together with reference TRBV7-9 and TRBJ1-3, the CDR3 gives the full variable domain: DTGVSQNPRHKITKRGQNVTFRCDPISEHNRLYWYRQTLGQGPEFLTYFQNEAQLEKSRLLSDRFSAERPKGSFSTLEIQRTEQGDSAMYLCASSTGVSGNTIYFGEGSWLTVV.

CDR3 protein: CAWSVLGQVRVPNYGYTF. The CDR3 DNA is TGTGCCTGGAGTGTACTAGGGCAGGTTAGGGTCCCTAACTATGGCTACACCTTC. The J gene is TRBJ1-2, the V gene TRBV30; no definite D call. V lost 0 bases and J lost 0, with 20 bases in between. The CDR3 is 18 residues long. In germline, CDR1 is GTSNPN, CDR2 SVGIG (reference sequence).

In this sample, this clone turned up once. The chain joins TRBV21-1 to TRBJ2-5; the table's D call, TRBD2, was not checked against the DNA. Matching the DNA end better, TRBJ2-7 makes the J call doubtful. TRBV21-1 is assigned pseudogene status. There are 19 residues in the CDR3. The CDR3 nucleotides are TGTGCCAGCAGCAAAGAGGAGGACGGCACTTCACGTAGCTCCTACGAGCAGTACTTC. This gives the protein CASSKEEDGTSRSSYEQYF.

The chain carries TRBV2 and TRBJ1-2; a possible D gene is TRBD1 (5 bases). Germline lookup yields CDR1 SNHLY and CDR2 FYNNEI. With 5 bases removed from V and 0 bases from J, the gap between germline ends came to 10 bases. The CDR3 runs 14 residues. CDR3 in DNA: TGTGCCAGCAGTCGGACACACGCTAACTATGGCTACACCTTC. Its protein is CASSRTHANYGYTF.

This clone has a handful of counts. The rearrangement uses TRBV5-1 and TRBJ1-1; no clear D. The ends were cut back, 4 bases at V and 0 bases at J, with 10 bases in the middle. The CDR3 is made up of 14 amino acids. The germline V gene has CDR1 SGHRS and CDR2 YFSETQ. The CDR3 here is CASSPDGVNTEAFF. CDR3 in DNA: TGCGCCAGCAGCCCGGACGGGGTGAACACTGAAGCTTTCTTT. The whole variable domain, remainder taken from reference TRBV5-1 and TRBJ1-1, is KAGVTQTPRYLIKTRGQQVTLSCSPISGHRSVSWYQQTPGQGLQFLFEYFSETQRNKGNFPGRFSGRQFSNSRSEMNVSTLELGDSALYLCASSPDGVNTEAFFGQGTRLTVV.

The chain combines TRBV19 with TRBJ1-3; D not certain. The V and J ends lost 3 bases and 4 bases respectively, with 10 bases between them. The CDR3 loop spans 14 amino acids. The germline V gene has CDR1 LNHDA and CDR2 SQIVND (reference sequence). The chain's CDR3 is CASSMWTSGNTIYF. CDR3 coding DNA: TGTGCCAGTAGTATGTGGACTTCGGGAAACACCATATATTTT.

This clone was observed a single time. The chain employs TRBV27 and TRBJ2-1, with 12 bases that match TRBD2. Germline V gives CDR1 MNHEY, CDR2 SMNVEV (reference sequence). V shed 6 bases, J shed 9 bases, and the junction held 18 bases outside the gene matches. The CDR3 consists of 18 residues. The chain's CDR3 is CASSTRARTSGKEGEQFF. The CDR3 DNA reads as TGTGCCAGCAGCACCCGGGCCCGGACTAGCGGGAAGGAAGGTGAGCAGTTCTTC.

This clone is a singleton in its sample. The chain couples TRBV7-2 to TRBJ1-1; D unresolved. The germline V gene encodes CDR1 SGHTA and CDR2 FQGNSA. The CDR3 sequence is 13 residues long. Deletions cut 3 bases from V and 3 bases from J, with 8 bases between. The CDR3 DNA is TGTGCCAGCAGCTTCGAACGGGACACTGAAGCTTTCTTT. Protein: CASSFERDTEAFF.

The J gene is TRBJ2-7, the V gene TRBV9, with TRBD1 matching over 8 bases. The CDR3 has 15 amino acids. The trim removed 5 bases at V and 3 bases at J, leaving 10 bases unmatched. Per the germline V gene, CDR1 is SGDLS and CDR2 is YYNGEE. The CDR3 spells CASSNRQGTIYEQYF. The CDR3, as DNA: TGTGCCAGCAGTAATCGACAGGGGACGATCTACGAGCAGTACTTC.

The chain combines TRBV23-1 with TRBJ2-3; 13 bases fit TRBD2. TRBV23-1 is identified as an open reading frame with a role that is uncertain. Unmatched junction bases numbered 3, after V lost 6 bases and J lost 3 bases. The CDR3 is 15 amino acids. The DNA for the CDR3 is TGCGCCAGCAGGCGGACTAGCGGGAGAACAGATACGCAGTATTTT. It is translated as CASRRTSGRTDTQYF.

The chain links TRBV7-9 to TRBJ2-7, with 7 bases aligning to TRBD2. V shed 1 base and J 2 bases; nucleotides not matched to a gene: 5. The CDR3 runs 15 residues. Germline V gene data show CDR1 as SEHNR and CDR2 as FQNEAQ (reference sequence). The DNA for the CDR3 is TGTGCCAGCAGCTTAGGACTAGCCAAAGCCTACGAGCAGTACTTC. It is translated as CASSLGLAKAYEQYF.

This clone was detected only once. The chain combines TRBV19 with TRBJ2-7; 12 bases are a match to TRBD2. The V and J ends lost 5 bases and 4 bases, in that order; junction bases with no gene match: 3. The CDR3 runs to 14 residues. The germline CDR1 and CDR2 sequences are LNHDA and SQIVND (reference sequence). For the CDR3, the DNA is TGTGCCAGTAGTCCGGGGACTAGCGGGTACGAGCAGTACTTC. Translating gives CASSPGTSGYEQYF. Complete variable domain (other parts from reference TRBV19 and TRBJ2-7): DGGITQSPKYLFRKEGQNVTLSCEQNLNHDAMYWYRQDPGQGLRLIYYSQIVNDFQKGDIAEGYSVSREKKESFPLTVTSAQKNPTAFYLCASSPGTSGYEQYFGPGTRLTVT.

This sequence joins TRBV2 and TRBJ2-5, with 9 bases identical to TRBD2. The CDR3 is made up of 14 amino acids. The V gene's germline CDR1 is SNHLY and CDR2 FYNNEI. V lost 6 bases to trimming and J lost 4 bases; unmatched junction nucleotides: 6. The CDR3 protein is CASRGGLAPETQYF. In DNA form, the CDR3 reads TGTGCCAGCAGGGGGGGACTAGCACCAGAGACCCAGTACTTC.

The chain joins TRBV14 to TRBJ2-6; 9 nucleotides align to TRBD2. There are 17 residues in the CDR3. Germline V gene sequence: CDR1 SGHDN, CDR2 FVKESK. V dropped 1 base and J dropped 2; count of bases not matched to a gene: 3. The CDR3 sequence: CASSQGSGRTGANVLTF. The DNA for the CDR3 is TGTGCCAGCAGCCAAGGAAGCGGGAGGACTGGGGCCAACGTCCTGACTTTC.

This rearrangement joins TRBV9 to TRBJ1-5, with TRBD1 matching 7 bases. Germline assignment: CDR1 SGDLS and CDR2 YYNGEE. This CDR3 comprises 14 residues. Trimming cost V 3 bases and J 1 base; bases outside gene matches: 1. The CDR3 nucleotides are TGTGCCAGCAGCGCGACAGGGAGCAATCAGCCCCAGCATTTT. Protein sequence: CASSATGSNQPQHF.

This clone was observed a few times. This rearrangement joins TRBV5-6 to TRBJ2-7; a weak D match, TRBD2 (5 bases). This CDR3 has 13 amino acids. Trimming removed 6 bases from V and 3 bases from J, with 13 bases in between. Germline assignment: CDR1 SGHDT and CDR2 YYEEEE. The CDR3 bases are TGTGCCAGCAAAAGGACTCAATTCTACGAGCAGTACTTC. Translated, it gives CASKRTQFYEQYF.